The text below deals with one T cell receptor (beta chain). The antigen is not known. PCR amplification relied on 60 Vbeta primers (plus 13 Jbeta primers). Sequencing was performed with immunoSEQ multiplex PCR; in TCRdb, only in-frame clones are kept and a portion is missing. The sample includes more than 110,000 clones, roughly three quarters of them seen just once. This record belongs to a study of cytomegalovirus exposure and HLA in healthy donors. Findings and limits, study-wide: The sole available immune exposure information was CMV serostatus.

This CDR3 region has 15 residues. In germline, CDR1 is SGHAT, CDR2 FQNNGV. V lost 1 base and J lost 0, with 9 bases in between. The chain couples TRBV11-2 to TRBJ1-1; the D is unclear. Sample: PBMCs. This TCR came from a male donor in good health and CMV-seronegative. As DNA, the CDR3 is TGTGCCAGCAGCTTAGCTTTGGGAGTGAACACTGAAGCTTTCTTT. It is translated as CASSLALGVNTEAFF.